Each of the 10 T cell receptor beta chains below was sequenced from the same sample in a study of human thymus T cells. Using immunoSEQ multiplex PCR, the repertoire was profiled, and TCRdb retains in-frame clones only, with some absent. There are tens of thousands of clones in the sample; 94% occur only once, and about 0.12% lies in the top ten. The specimen was blood. The receptors originated from a boy in the first two years of life with a congenital heart defect but otherwise immunologically healthy.

The rearrangement links TRBV7-6 to TRBJ2-1, with 8 bases fitting TRBD2. This CDR3 is 15 amino acids long. V gave up 5 bases and J gave up 5 bases; unmatched junction bases: 8. Germline loops: CDR1 SGHVS, CDR2 FNYEAQ. CDR3 coding DNA: TGTGCCAGCAGCGTCGGGACTAGGACCGACAATGAGCAGTTCTTC. It is translated as CASSVGTRTDNEQFF.

The chain recombines TRBV6-1 with TRBJ1-2, with 10 bases that match TRBD1. Germline assignment: CDR1 MNHNS and CDR2 SASEGT. V was pared by 6 bases and J by 5 bases, with 3 bases of the junction left unmatched. The CDR3 has 13 residues. DNA for the CDR3: TGTGCCAGCAGCGCGGACAGGGGGTATGGCTACACCTTC. Its protein product is CASSADRGYGYTF.

J is TRBJ2-1 and V is TRBV7-2, with D perhaps matching TRBD2 (6 bases). Trimming took 4 bases from V and 8 from J, leaving 15 bases between them. Germline CDR1 reads SGHTA; CDR2 reads FQGNSA. CDR3 length: 14 residues. CDR3 loop: CASSSRTIGDEQFF. The DNA of the CDR3 is TGTGCCAGCAGCTCTCGGACTATCGGCGATGAGCAGTTCTTC. Together with reference TRBV7-2 and TRBJ2-1, the CDR3 gives the full variable domain: GAGVSQSPSNKVTEKGKDVELRCDPISGHTALYWYRQSLGQGLEFLIYFQGNSAPDKSGLPSDRFSAERTGGSVSTLTIQRTQQEDSAVYLCASSSRTIGDEQFFGPGTRLTVL.

The V gene is TRBV9, the J gene TRBJ1-1; 8 bases align to TRBD1. The junction had 4 bases not matched to a gene; V was cut back by 2 bases and J by 1 base. CDR3 size: 15 residues. Germline V gene data show CDR1 as SGDLS and CDR2 as YYNGEE. The CDR3 here is CASSVSGTGNTEAFF. Written as DNA, the CDR3 is TGTGCCAGCAGCGTCTCCGGGACAGGGAACACTGAAGCTTTCTTT. The whole variable domain, remainder taken from reference TRBV9 and TRBJ1-1, is DSGVTQTPKHLITATGQRVTLRCSPRSGDLSVYWYQQSLDQGLQFLIQYYNGEERAKGNILERFSAQQFPDLHSELNLSSLELGDSALYFCASSVSGTGNTEAFFGQGTRLTVV.

The chain couples TRBV6-5 to TRBJ1-2; 7 bases match TRBD1. This CDR3 contains 14 residues. CDR1 is MNHEY, CDR2 SVGAGI, per germline. V dropped 4 bases and J dropped 2; count of bases not matched to a gene: 4. CDR3 sequence reads: CASSFMTGNYGYTF. The CDR3 coding sequence is TGTGCCAGCAGTTTCATGACAGGGAACTATGGCTACACCTTC.

The chain combines TRBV4-2 with TRBJ2-7; the match to TRBD1 covers 7 bases. After removal of 5 bases from V and 2 bases from J, the junction contained 3 bases not matched to a gene. CDR1 is LGHNA and CDR2 is YNFKEQ in the germline V gene. The CDR3 is 13 residues long. For the CDR3, the DNA is TGTGCCAGCAGCTCGGGACAGCCCTACGAGCAGTACTTC. It is translated as CASSSGQPYEQYF.

The chain is built from TRBV28 and TRBJ1-4; D gene ambiguous. The CDR3 is 15 residues long. The ends were cut back, 2 bases at V and 8 bases at J, with 15 bases in the middle. Per the germline V gene, CDR1 is MDHEN and CDR2 is SYDVKM. This CDR3 reads CASSLIGQVGEKLFF. CDR3 nucleotides: TGTGCCAGCAGTTTAATCGGGCAGGTTGGGGAAAAACTGTTTTTT.

The chain is built from TRBV2 and TRBJ2-5, with a tentative D call TRBD1 (6 bases). The germline gives CDR1 SNHLY, CDR2 FYNNEI. Trimming removed 4 bases from V and 2 bases from J, with 11 bases in between. This CDR3 spans 14 amino acids. CDR3 nucleotide sequence: TGTGCCAGCAGTGTACAGGGTCTTCAAGAGACCCAGTACTTC. Encoded protein: CASSVQGLQETQYF.

The chain recombines TRBV19 with TRBJ2-3, with a possible D match to TRBD1 (5 bases). Trimming stripped 5 bases from V and 2 bases from J, with 14 bases between. Per the germline V gene, CDR1 is LNHDA and CDR2 is SQIVND (reference sequence). The length of the CDR3 is 15 residues. The CDR3 DNA is TGTGCCAGTAGTGTCCGCAGGGTTTACACAGATACGCAGTATTTT. Protein: CASSVRRVYTDTQYF.

The V and J genes are TRBV11-3 and TRBJ1-1; TRBD1 matches at 10 bases. The CDR3 length is 14 residues. Germline CDR1 and CDR2: SGHNT and YENEEA. The V segment lost 4 bases and the J segment 1 base; nucleotides outside the gene matches: 0. CDR3 amino acids: CASSWDRGNTEAFF. The CDR3 DNA sequence: TGTGCCAGCAGCTGGGACAGGGGGAACACTGAAGCTTTCTTT.